Listed here are 11 T cell receptor beta chains from one sample, sequenced in a study of T cells in Graves' hyperthyroidism and ophthalmopathy. Researchers amplified the TCR beta CDR3 regions from RNA transcripts. The TCR CDR3 was amplified in a first-round RT-PCR using the HTBI primer set. One entry per CDR3 protein results from TCRdb running MiXCR on the multiplex PCR reads. The sample lists hundreds of thousands of distinct CDR3 sequences, less than 25% occurring once. The specimen sequenced was blood. Every receptor here comes from a man aged 25-45 years with Graves' ophthalmopathy.

This clonotype turned up a few times. DNA of the CDR3: TGTGCCAGCAGTGAAGCTACTTCGAGGGTTAGAGATACGCAGTATTTT. It specifies CASSEATSRVRDTQYF. The gene calls are TRBV2 and TRBJ2-3, with D possibly TRBD2 on 5 matching bases. The germline CDR1 and CDR2 sequences are SNHLY and FYNNEI. The V and J ends lost 0 bases and 5 bases respectively, with 15 bases between them. This CDR3 has 16 amino acids.

This clonotype was seen many times. This chain joins TRBV20-1 and TRBJ2-1; 7 nucleotides match TRBD2. The V and J ends lost 0 bases and 9 bases, in that order; junction bases with no gene match: 8. CDR3 size: 14 residues. Germline lookup yields CDR1 DFQATT and CDR2 SNEGSKA (reference sequence). CDR3 sequence reads: CSARDESAGVEQFF. CDR3 DNA: TGCAGTGCTAGAGATGAAAGTGCGGGAGTTGAGCAGTTCTTC.

The rearrangement joins TRBV30 to TRBJ2-6; D possibly corresponds to TRBD2 (5 bases). Trimming shortened V by 2 bases and J by 1 base, and 6 bases separated the two germline ends. The CDR3 has 14 amino acids. Germline loops: CDR1 GTSNPN, CDR2 SVGIG (reference sequence). This CDR3 reads CAWSRGSGANVLTF. CDR3 in DNA: TGTGCCTGGAGTCGGGGATCTGGGGCCAACGTCCTGACTTTC.

This chain uses TRBV27 with TRBJ2-3, with D tentatively TRBD1 (5 bases). The germline CDR1 and CDR2 sequences are MNHEY and SMNVEV (reference sequence). V was shortened by 7 bases and J by 0 bases, with 8 bases between the two germline ends. CDR3 length: 13 residues. In DNA form, the CDR3 reads TGTGCCAGCATGAACAGGAGCACAGATACGCAGTATTTT. It codes for CASMNRSTDTQYF.

This clonotype has a count of ten or more. The chain couples TRBV11-2 to TRBJ2-1; unclear D gene. Looked up from germline, CDR1 is SGHAT and CDR2 is FQNNGV. V was trimmed by 1 base and J by 7 bases, leaving 17 bases between them. This CDR3 has 16 amino acids. The CDR3 region is CASSLVPTVDGNEQFF. The DNA of the CDR3 is TGTGCCAGCAGCTTAGTTCCGACCGTGGATGGGAATGAGCAGTTCTTC.

The chain links TRBV6-2 or TRBV6-3 to TRBJ2-7, with 8 bases that match TRBD1. The germline CDR1 and CDR2 sequences are MNHEY and SVGEGT. J lost 1 base, V lost 2 bases, and 10 bases had no gene match. CDR3 length: 17 residues. This chain's CDR3 is CASSYMAGGQTSYEQYF. CDR3 nucleotide sequence: TGTGCCAGCAGTTACATGGCAGGGGGCCAAACGTCCTACGAGCAGTACTTC.

This sequence joins TRBV6-1 and TRBJ2-2, with D possibly matching TRBD2 (5 bases). Germline V gives CDR1 MNHNS, CDR2 SASEGT. The V end was cut by 4 bases, the J end by 7 bases, with 10 bases between. The CDR3 is 13 amino acids. CDR3 DNA: TGTGCCAGCAGTGTCGAGGGTTTCGGGGAGCTGTTTTTT. Its translation: CASSVEGFGELFF.

V usage is TRBV6-2 or TRBV6-3 and J usage is TRBJ1-1; 9 bases fit TRBD1. CDR1 MNHEY and CDR2 SVGEGT come from the germline V gene. J lost 2 bases, V lost 6 bases, and 7 bases had no gene match. The CDR3 is made up of 15 amino acids. CDR3 nucleotides: TGTGCCAGCAGAAAATCGGGACAGGGAAACACTGAAGCTTTCTTT. Its protein product is CASRKSGQGNTEAFF.

This clonotype was counted many times. This chain links TRBV7-9 with TRBJ2-3; possibly TRBD1 or TRBD2 for D (5 bases each). Germline V gene sequence: CDR1 SEHNR, CDR2 FQNEAQ (reference sequence). The CDR3 contains 16 residues. V dropped 6 bases and J dropped 2 bases, with 18 bases sitting between them. CDR3 in amino acids: CASSNYRGGYTDTQYF. CDR3 sequence (DNA): TGTGCCAGCAGTAATTACCGGGGCGGCTACACAGATACGCAGTATTTT.

In its sample, this clonotype was seen a few times. The rearrangement joins TRBV24-1 to TRBJ2-5; 7 bases are a match to TRBD1. The V segment lost 4 bases and the J segment 3 bases; nucleotides outside the gene matches: 10. The CDR3 loop spans 16 amino acids. The germline gives CDR1 KGHDR, CDR2 SFDVKD. CDR3: CATSDPSHGTEETQYF. CDR3 DNA sequence: TGTGCCACCAGTGACCCTTCGCACGGGACAGAAGAGACCCAGTACTTC.

V usage is TRBV4-1 and J usage is TRBJ2-2; no reliable D call. There are 15 residues in the CDR3. Trimming took off 0 bases at V and 8 bases at J, with 13 bases between the two ends. Germline CDR1 reads MGHRA; CDR2 reads YSYEKL. This chain's CDR3 is CASSQDRALYGELFF. The CDR3 coding sequence is TGCGCCAGCAGCCAAGATCGTGCCCTCTATGGGGAGCTGTTTTTT.